A selection of T cell receptor beta chains follows, all from one sample in a study of cytomegalovirus exposure and HLA in healthy donors. TCRdb's table, derived via immunoSEQ multiplex PCR, lists solely in-frame clones and lacks some. The data show roughly 160,000 clones, 75% to 85% seen once. Sequencing was done on a sample of PBMCs. These receptors all come from a man younger than 45 in good health and CMV-seronegative. The CDR3 runs from the conserved cysteine through the conserved F or W. Fields, in order: D gene, clone size, J gene, V gene, CDR3 DNA, CDR3 protein. The D gene is left open where the match is weak. Clone size is not always given. Where it is, it says once, few, many or a class for expanded clones.

D: TRBD1; size: -; J: TRBJ1-2; V: TRBV5-6; DNA: TGTGCCAGCAGATCCGGACAGGAAGTTAACTATGGCTACACCTTC; CDR3: CASRSGQEVNYGYTF
D: -; size: -; J: TRBJ1-4; V: TRBV7-9; DNA: TGTTCCAGCAGCTCCTTTAATGAAAAACTGTTTTTT; CDR3: CSSSSFNEKLFF
D: -; size: -; J: TRBJ1-1; V: TRBV19; DNA: TGTGCCAGTAGTTCCCCGGTGGGCGGGCTGAACACTGAAGCTTTCTTT; CDR3: CASSSPVGGLNTEAFF
D: -; size: -; J: TRBJ2-4; V: TRBV28; DNA: TGTGCCTCTGAGGGGGACCTAGCCAAAAACATTCAGTACTTC; CDR3: CASEGDLAKNIQYF
D: TRBD1; size: -; J: TRBJ1-2; V: TRBV29-1; DNA: TGCAGCGTCGGGGACAGGGGTGATGGCTACACCTTC; CDR3: CSVGDRGDGYTF
D: -; size: -; J: TRBJ1-3; V: TRBV19; DNA: TGTGCCAGTAGTACGGGGGGCAGGGGAAACACCATATATTTT; CDR3: CASSTGGRGNTIYF
D: TRBD1; size: few; J: TRBJ2-7; V: TRBV7-9; DNA: TGTGCCAGCAGCCCCCAAGGACAGGGCTACGAGCAGTACTTC; CDR3: CASSPQGQGYEQYF
D: -; size: -; J: TRBJ1-1; V: TRBV5-8; DNA: TGTGCCAGCAGCTTGCTATTGACTGAAGCTTTCTTT; CDR3: CASSLLLTEAFF
D: TRBD1; size: -; J: TRBJ1-1; V: TRBV28; DNA: TGTGCCAGCAGTTCACCCCGGGACAGGGGAGCTGAAGCTTTCTTT; CDR3: CASSSPRDRGAEAFF
D: TRBD1; size: few; J: TRBJ1-2; V: TRBV11-2; DNA: TGTGCCAGCAGAGTTACAGGGGGCGCGCTGGACGGCTACACCTTC; CDR3: CASRVTGGALDGYTF
D: -; size: -; J: TRBJ2-5; V: TRBV5-1; DNA: TGCGCCAGCAGCTTGACCGGAGGGACCCAGTACTTC; CDR3: CASSLTGGTQYF
D: -; size: -; J: TRBJ1-1; V: TRBV28; DNA: TGTGCCAGCGGCCGGACAGTTGAAGCTTTCTTT; CDR3: CASGRTVEAFF
D: TRBD1; size: -; J: TRBJ1-2; V: TRBV10-3; DNA: TGTGCCATCAGAGATACAGGGGGCGGTGGCTACACCTTC; CDR3: CAIRDTGGGGYTF
D: TRBD1; size: few; J: TRBJ1-5; V: TRBV19; DNA: TGTGCCAGCTCGACAGGGGCGGGGGGCAATCAGCCCCAGCATTTT; CDR3: CASSTGAGGNQPQHF
D: -; size: few; J: TRBJ2-7; V: TRBV11-1; DNA: TGTGCCAGCAGCTTCGGGGCCTACGAGCAGTACTTC; CDR3: CASSFGAYEQYF
D: TRBD1; size: -; J: TRBJ1-2; V: TRBV5-1; DNA: TGCGCCAGCAAGGGGTCAGAGACAGGGGCTGCCTACACCTTC; CDR3: CASKGSETGAAYTF
D: -; size: once; J: TRBJ2-1; V: TRBV6-5; DNA: TGTGCCAGCAGCCTCGACTCTCTGGCACACAATGAGCAGTTCTTC; CDR3: CASSLDSLAHNEQFF
D: -; size: few; J: TRBJ1-2; V: TRBV6-5; DNA: TGTGCCAGCAGTTATTATGGGGCGGACTATGGCTACACCTTC; CDR3: CASSYYGADYGYTF
D: TRBD1; size: -; J: TRBJ2-1; V: TRBV5-1; DNA: TGCGCCAGCAGCGAGAGAACGGGACAGTACAATGAGCAGTTCTTC; CDR3: CASSERTGQYNEQFF
D: -; size: -; J: TRBJ2-5; V: TRBV7-7; DNA: TGTGCCAGCAGCTCAACGCCCGCGCCCCAAGAGACCCAGTACTTC; CDR3: CASSSTPAPQETQYF
D: -; size: -; J: TRBJ1-1; V: TRBV6-5; DNA: TGTGCCAGCAGTCGCGGCAGAGGGCTCGAAGCTTTCTTT; CDR3: CASSRGRGLEAFF
D: TRBD1; size: -; J: TRBJ1-4; V: TRBV7-8; DNA: TGTGCCAGCAGCTTAGGTCTCACAGGGGTTGATGATGAAAAACTGTTTTTT; CDR3: CASSLGLTGVDDEKLFF
D: TRBD1; size: -; J: TRBJ2-7; V: TRBV5-1; DNA: TGCGCCAGCAGCAGAGGGGGCAACGAGCAGTACTTC; CDR3: CASSRGGNEQYF
D: TRBD1; size: -; J: TRBJ1-4; V: TRBV6-5; DNA: TGTGCCAGCAGCTTCACAGGGGGCGAACTGTTTTTT; CDR3: CASSFTGGELFF
D: -; size: few; J: TRBJ1-3; V: TRBV19; DNA: TGTGCCAGTAGAAATGCAGGGTTTGGTGGAAACACCATATATTTT; CDR3: CASRNAGFGGNTIYF
D: -; size: -; J: TRBJ1-3; V: TRBV7-2; DNA: TGTGCCAGCAGCTCCAGACAGGCCTACTCTGGAAACACCATATATTTT; CDR3: CASSSRQAYSGNTIYF
D: -; size: -; J: TRBJ2-3; V: TRBV6-6; DNA: TGTGCCAGCAGTTACTCCGAGCAGGTCACAGATACGCAGTATTTT; CDR3: CASSYSEQVTDTQYF
D: TRBD1; size: -; J: TRBJ2-3; V: TRBV4-2; DNA: TGTGCCAGCAGCCAGGCGGCAGACAGGGGGCTTGGAGATACGCAGTATTTT; CDR3: CASSQAADRGLGDTQYF